This T cell receptor beta chain was recorded in a study of T-cell memory formation after mild COVID-19. Findings and limits, study-wide: Detection of some responders pre-infection suggested pre-existing cross-reactive memory T cells participated. Clones shrinking between day 15 and 85 showed a balanced CD4/CD8 split, and those that grew later tilted toward CD4+.

This clonotype showed up just a few times. No antigen is known for it. Trimming shortened V by 6 bases and J by 8 bases, and 10 bases separated the two germline ends. The CDR3 contains 12 residues. TCRdb reprocessed the 5' RACE reads via MiXCR and lists one record per CDR3 protein. This sample has roughly 260,000 distinct CDR3 sequences, with about 15% found just once. The gene calls are TRBV12-3 or TRBV12-4 and TRBJ2-2; D is perhaps TRBD1 (6 bases). This clonotype was sampled from a man aged 18 to 29 who had mild COVID-19 (a few samples of this study predate the infection). Cell type and time point are not known. The sequenced sample was PBMCs or a T cell subset sorted from them (not recorded which). The CDR3 reads CASRQGWGELFF. CDR3 DNA sequence: TGTGCCAGCAGACAGGGATGGGGGGAGCTGTTTTTT.